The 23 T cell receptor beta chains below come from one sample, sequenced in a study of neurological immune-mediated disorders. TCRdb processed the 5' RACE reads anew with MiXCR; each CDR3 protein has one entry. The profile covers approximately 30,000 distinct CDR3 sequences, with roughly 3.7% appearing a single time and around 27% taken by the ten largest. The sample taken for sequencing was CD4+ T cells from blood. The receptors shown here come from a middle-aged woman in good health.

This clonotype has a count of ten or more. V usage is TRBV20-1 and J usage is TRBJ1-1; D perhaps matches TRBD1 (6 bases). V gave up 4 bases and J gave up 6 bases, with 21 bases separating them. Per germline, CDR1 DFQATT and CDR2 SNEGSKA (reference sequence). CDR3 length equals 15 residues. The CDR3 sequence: CSANLGGAVRAEAFF. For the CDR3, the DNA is TGCAGTGCTAACCTCGGGGGCGCAGTGAGGGCTGAAGCTTTCTTT.

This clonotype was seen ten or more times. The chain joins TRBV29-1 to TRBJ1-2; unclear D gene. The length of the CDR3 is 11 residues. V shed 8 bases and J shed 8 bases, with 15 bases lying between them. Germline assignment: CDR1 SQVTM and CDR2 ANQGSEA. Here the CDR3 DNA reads TGCAGCTCCGGGCGGGTGGAGGGCTACACCTTC. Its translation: CSSGRVEGYTF. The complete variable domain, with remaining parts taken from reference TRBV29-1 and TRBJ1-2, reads SAVISQKPSRDICQRGTSLTIQCQVDSQVTMMFWYRQQPGQSLTLIATANQGSEATYESGFVIDKFPISRPNLTFSTLTVSNMSPEDSSIYLCSSGRVEGYTFGSGTRLTVV.

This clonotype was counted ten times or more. The CDR3 DNA is TGCAGTGCCCCCAGGGCAGGGTTAACCTACGAGCAGTACTTC. Residues: CSAPRAGLTYEQYF. This rearrangement joins TRBV20-1 to TRBJ2-7, with D possibly TRBD1 on 5 matching bases. The CDR3 length is 14 residues. Trimming pared 6 bases from V and 2 bases from J, leaving 17 bases between. Germline lookup yields CDR1 DFQATT and CDR2 SNEGSKA (reference sequence).

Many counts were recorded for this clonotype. CDR3 DNA: TGTGCCAGCAGCGTAGGCGGGGAGTCCTACGAGCAGTACTTC. Protein sequence: CASSVGGESYEQYF. V is TRBV9 and J is TRBJ2-7; D is possibly TRBD2 (6 bases). The CDR3 spans 14 residues. Trimming left V 0 bases short and J 1 base short, with 8 bases between. Germline CDR1 SGDLS, CDR2 YYNGEE.

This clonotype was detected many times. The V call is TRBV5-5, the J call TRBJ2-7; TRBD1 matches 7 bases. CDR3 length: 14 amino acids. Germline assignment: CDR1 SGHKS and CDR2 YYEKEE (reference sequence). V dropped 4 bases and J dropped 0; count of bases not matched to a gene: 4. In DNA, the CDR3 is TGTGCCAGCAGCCAGGACAGGAGCTCCTACGAGCAGTACTTC. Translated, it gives CASSQDRSSYEQYF.

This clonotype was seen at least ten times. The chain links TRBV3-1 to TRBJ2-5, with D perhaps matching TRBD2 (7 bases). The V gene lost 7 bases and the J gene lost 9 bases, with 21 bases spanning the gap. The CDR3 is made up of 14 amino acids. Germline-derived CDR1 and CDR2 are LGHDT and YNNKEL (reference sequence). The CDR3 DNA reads TGTGCCAGCACGGCCGGGGGGCCCGGCTCGGCCCAGTACTTC. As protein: CASTAGGPGSAQYF.

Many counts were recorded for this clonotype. The CDR3 DNA is TGCGCCAGCAACCCGGGACCCCCCTCCTACGAGCAGTACTTC. It encodes CASNPGPPSYEQYF. The J gene is TRBJ2-7, the V gene TRBV5-1; tentatively, D is TRBD1 or TRBD2 (5 bases each). The CDR3 consists of 14 residues. The germline V gene encodes CDR1 SGHRS and CDR2 YFSETQ. The ends were cut back, 6 bases at V and 0 bases at J, with 13 bases in the middle.

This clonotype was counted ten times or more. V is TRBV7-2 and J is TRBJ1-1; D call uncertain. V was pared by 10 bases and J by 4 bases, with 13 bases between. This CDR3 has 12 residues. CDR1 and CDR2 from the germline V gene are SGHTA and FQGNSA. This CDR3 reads CAIRATVTEAFF. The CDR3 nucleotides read TGTGCCATAAGGGCCACGGTCACTGAAGCTTTCTTT.

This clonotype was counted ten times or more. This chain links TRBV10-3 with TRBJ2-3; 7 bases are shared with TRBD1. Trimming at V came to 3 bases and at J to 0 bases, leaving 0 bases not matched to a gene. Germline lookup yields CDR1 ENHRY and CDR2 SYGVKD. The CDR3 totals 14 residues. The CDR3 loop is CAISDRGSTDTQYF. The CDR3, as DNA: TGTGCCATCAGTGACAGGGGGAGCACAGATACGCAGTATTTT.

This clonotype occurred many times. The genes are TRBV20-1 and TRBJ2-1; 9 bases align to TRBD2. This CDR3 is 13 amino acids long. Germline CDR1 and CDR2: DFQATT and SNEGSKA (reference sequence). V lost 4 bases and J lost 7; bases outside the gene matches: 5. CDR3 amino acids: CSANGLASNEQFF. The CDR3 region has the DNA TGCAGTGCTAACGGACTAGCGAGTAATGAGCAGTTCTTC.

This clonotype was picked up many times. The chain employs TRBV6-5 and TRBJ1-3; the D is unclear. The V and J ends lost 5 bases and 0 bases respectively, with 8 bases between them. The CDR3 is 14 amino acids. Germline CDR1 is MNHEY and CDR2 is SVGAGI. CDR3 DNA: TGTGCCAGCAGTCAGAGTCACTCTGGAAACACCATATATTTT. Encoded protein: CASSQSHSGNTIYF.

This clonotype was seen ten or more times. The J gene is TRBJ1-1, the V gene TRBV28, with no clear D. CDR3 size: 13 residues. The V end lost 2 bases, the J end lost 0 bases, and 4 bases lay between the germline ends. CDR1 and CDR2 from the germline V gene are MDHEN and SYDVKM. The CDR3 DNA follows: TGTGCCAGCAGTTTAATGGTGAACACTGAAGCTTTCTTT. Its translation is CASSLMVNTEAFF.

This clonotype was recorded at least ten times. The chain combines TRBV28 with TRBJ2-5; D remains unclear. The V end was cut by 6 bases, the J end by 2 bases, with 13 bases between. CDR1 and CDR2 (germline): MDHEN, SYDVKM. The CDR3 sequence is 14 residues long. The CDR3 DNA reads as TGTGCCAGCAGGAGAGGTAGTCCTCAAGAGACCCAGTACTTC. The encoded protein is CASRRGSPQETQYF. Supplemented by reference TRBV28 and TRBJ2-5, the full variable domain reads DVKVTQSSRYLVKRTGEKVFLECVQDMDHENMFWYRQDPGLGLRLIYFSYDVKMKEKGDIPEGYSVSREKKERFSLILESASTNQTSMYLCASRRGSPQETQYFGPGTRLLVL.

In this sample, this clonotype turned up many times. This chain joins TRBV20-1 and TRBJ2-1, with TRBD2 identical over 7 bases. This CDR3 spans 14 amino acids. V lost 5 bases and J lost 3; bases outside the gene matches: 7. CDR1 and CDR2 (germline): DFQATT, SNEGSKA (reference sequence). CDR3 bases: TGCAGTGCTGCCTACCCGGGGGGCTACAATGAGCAGTTCTTC. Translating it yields CSAAYPGGYNEQFF.

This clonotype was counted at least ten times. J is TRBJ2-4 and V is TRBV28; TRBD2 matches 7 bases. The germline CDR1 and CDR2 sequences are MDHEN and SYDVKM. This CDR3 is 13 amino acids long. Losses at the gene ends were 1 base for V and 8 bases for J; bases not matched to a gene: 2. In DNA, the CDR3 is TGTGCCAGCAGTTTATTGGGGGGGGACATTCAGTACTTC. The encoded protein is CASSLLGGDIQYF.

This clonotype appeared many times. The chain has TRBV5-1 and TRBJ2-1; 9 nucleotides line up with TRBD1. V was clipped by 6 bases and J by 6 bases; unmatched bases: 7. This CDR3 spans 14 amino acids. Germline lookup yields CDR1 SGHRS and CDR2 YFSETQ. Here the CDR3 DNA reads TGCGCCAGCACCCTGGACAGGGGTGGCAATGAGCAGTTCTTC. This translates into CASTLDRGGNEQFF.

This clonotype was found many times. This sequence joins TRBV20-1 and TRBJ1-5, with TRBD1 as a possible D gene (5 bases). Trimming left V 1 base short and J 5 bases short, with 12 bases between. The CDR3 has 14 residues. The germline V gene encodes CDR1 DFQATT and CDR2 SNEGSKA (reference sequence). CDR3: CSARVRRGDQPQHF. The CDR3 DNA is TGCAGTGCTAGAGTCCGGCGGGGGGATCAGCCCCAGCATTTT.

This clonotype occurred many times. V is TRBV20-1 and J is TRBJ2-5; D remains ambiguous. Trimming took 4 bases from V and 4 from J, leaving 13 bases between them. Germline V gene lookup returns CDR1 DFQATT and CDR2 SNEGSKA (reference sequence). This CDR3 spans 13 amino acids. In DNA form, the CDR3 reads TGCAGTGCTAACGGGCTACTGGGAGAGACCCAGTACTTC. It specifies CSANGLLGETQYF.

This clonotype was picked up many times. CDR3 sequence (DNA): TGTGCCAGCAGCTTGCGGCCAGGGTCGGCGAACACCGGGGAGCTGTTTTTT. Encoded protein: CASSLRPGSANTGELFF. The chain is built from TRBV5-5 and TRBJ2-2; a weak D match, TRBD1 (5 bases). Trimming cost V 1 base and J 0 bases, with 13 bases left between them. The germline V gene encodes CDR1 SGHKS and CDR2 YYEKEE (reference sequence). The length of the CDR3 is 17 residues.

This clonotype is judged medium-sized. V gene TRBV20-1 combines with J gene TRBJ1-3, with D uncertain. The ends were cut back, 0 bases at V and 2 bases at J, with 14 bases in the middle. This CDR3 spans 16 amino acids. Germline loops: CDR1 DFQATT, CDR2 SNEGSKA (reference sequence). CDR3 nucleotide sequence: TGCAGTGCTAGAGATTCGGACTCAGGAACTGGAAACACCATATATTTT. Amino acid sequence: CSARDSDSGTGNTIYF.

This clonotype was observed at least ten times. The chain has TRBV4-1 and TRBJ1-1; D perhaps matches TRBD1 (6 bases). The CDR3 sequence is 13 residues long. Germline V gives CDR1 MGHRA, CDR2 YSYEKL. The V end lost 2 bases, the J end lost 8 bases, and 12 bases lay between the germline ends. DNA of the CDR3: TGCGCCAGCAGCCAAAGACAGGCGGCAGAAGCTTTCTTT. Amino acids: CASSQRQAAEAFF.

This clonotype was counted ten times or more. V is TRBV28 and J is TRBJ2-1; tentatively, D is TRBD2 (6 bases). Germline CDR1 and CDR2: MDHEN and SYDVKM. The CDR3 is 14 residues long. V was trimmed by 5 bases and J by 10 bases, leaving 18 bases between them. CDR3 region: CASSPAGWRGEQFF. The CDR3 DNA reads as TGTGCCAGCAGTCCCGCGGGATGGCGGGGAGAGCAGTTCTTC.

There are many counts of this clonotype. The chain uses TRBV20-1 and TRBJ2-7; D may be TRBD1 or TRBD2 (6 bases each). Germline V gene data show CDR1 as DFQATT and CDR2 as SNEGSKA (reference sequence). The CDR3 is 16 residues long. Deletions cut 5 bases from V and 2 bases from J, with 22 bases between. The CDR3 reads CSAVSQGGDPPYEQYF. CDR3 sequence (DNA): TGCAGTGCTGTATCACAGGGAGGCGACCCTCCCTACGAGCAGTACTTC.